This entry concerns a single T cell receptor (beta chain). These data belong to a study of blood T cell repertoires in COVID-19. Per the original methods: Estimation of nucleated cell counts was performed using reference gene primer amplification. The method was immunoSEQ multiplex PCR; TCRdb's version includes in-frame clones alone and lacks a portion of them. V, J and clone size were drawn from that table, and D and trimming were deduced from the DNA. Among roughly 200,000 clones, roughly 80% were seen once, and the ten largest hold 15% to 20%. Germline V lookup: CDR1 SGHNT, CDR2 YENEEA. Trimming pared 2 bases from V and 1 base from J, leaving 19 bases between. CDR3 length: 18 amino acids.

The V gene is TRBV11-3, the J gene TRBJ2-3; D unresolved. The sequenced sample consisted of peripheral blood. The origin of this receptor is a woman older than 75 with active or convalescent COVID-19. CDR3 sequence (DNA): TGTGCCAGCAGCTTACGTACTGGAAGCGATCGGGGCACAGATACGCAGTATTTT. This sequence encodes CASSLRTGSDRGTDTQYF.